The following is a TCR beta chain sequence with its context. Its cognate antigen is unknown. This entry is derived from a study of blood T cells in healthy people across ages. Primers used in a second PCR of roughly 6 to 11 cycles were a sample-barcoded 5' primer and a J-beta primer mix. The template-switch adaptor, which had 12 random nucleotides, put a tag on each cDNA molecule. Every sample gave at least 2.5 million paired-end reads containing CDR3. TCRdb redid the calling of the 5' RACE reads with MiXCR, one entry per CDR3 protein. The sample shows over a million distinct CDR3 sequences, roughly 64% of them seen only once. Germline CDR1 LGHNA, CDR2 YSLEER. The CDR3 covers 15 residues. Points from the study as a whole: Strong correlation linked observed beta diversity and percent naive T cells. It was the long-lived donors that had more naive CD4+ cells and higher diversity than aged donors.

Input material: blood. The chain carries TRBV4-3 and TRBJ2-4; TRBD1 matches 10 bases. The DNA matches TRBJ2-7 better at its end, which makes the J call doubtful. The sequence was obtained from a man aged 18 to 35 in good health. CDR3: CASSQVGQGIPEQYF. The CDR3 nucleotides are TGCGCCAGCAGCCAAGTGGGACAGGGGATCCCCGAGCAGTACTTC.